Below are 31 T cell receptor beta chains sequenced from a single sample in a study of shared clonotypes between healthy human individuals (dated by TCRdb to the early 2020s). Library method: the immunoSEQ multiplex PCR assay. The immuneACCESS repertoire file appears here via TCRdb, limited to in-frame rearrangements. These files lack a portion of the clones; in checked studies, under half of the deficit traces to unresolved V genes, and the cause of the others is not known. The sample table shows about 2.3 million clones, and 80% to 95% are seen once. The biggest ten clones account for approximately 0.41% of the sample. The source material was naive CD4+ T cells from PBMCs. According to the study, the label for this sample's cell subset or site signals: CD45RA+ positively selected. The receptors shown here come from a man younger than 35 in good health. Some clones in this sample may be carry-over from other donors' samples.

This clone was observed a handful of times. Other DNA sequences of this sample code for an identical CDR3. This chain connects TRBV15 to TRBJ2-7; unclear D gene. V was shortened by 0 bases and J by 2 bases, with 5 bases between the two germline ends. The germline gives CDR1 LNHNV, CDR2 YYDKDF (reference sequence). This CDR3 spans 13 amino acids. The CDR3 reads CATSRDRPYEQYF. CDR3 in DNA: TGTGCCACCAGCAGAGATCGGCCCTACGAGCAGTACTTC.

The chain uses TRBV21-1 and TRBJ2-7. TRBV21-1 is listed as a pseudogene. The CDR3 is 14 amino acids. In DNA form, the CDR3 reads TGTGCCATCCCAACCGGGACCTGTTGCTACGAGCAGTACTTC. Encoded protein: CAIPTGTCCYEQYF.

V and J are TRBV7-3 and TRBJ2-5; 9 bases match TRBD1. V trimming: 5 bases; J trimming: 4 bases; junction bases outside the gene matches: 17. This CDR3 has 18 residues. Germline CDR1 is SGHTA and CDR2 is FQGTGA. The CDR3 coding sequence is TGTGCCAGCAGCCCCGGAATTCTAGTACAGGGGGCAAGAGAGACCCAGTACTTC. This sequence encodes CASSPGILVQGARETQYF. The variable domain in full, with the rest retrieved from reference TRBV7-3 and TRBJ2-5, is GAGVSQTPSNKVTEKGKYVELRCDPISGHTALYWYRQSLGQGPEFLIYFQGTGAADDSGLPNDRFFAVRPEGSVSTLKIQRTERGDSAVYLCASSPGILVQGARETQYFGPGTRLLVL.

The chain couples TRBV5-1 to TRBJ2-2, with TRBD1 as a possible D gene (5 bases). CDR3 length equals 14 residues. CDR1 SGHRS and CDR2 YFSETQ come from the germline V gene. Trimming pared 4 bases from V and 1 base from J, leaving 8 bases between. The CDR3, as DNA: TGCGCCAGCAGCGCGACAGTGAACACCGGGGAGCTGTTTTTT. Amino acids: CASSATVNTGELFF.

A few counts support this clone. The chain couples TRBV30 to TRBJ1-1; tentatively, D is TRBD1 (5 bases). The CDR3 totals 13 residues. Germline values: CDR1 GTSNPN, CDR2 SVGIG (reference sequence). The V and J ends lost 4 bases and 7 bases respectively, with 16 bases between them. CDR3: CAWTGPPSDEAFF. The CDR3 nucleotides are TGTGCCTGGACGGGACCCCCTTCCGATGAAGCTTTCTTT.

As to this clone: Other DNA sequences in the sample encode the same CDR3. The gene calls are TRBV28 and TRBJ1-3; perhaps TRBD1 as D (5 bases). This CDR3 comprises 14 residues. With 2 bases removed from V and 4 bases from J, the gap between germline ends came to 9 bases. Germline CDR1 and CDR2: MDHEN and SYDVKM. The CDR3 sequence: CASSLGGAGNTIYF. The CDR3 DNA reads TGTGCCAGCAGTTTAGGCGGGGCAGGAAACACCATATATTTT.

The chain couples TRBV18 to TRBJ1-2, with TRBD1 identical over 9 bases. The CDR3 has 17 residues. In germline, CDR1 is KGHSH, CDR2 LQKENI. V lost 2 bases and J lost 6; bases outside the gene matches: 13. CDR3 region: CASSPTPGTGRVDGYTF. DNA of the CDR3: TGTGCCAGCTCACCAACTCCGGGGACAGGGAGAGTGGATGGCTACACCTTC.

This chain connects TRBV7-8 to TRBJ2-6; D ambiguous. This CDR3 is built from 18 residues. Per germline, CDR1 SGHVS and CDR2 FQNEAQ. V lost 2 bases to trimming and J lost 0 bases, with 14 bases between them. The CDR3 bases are TGTGCCAGCAGCTTAAGTCGGGCACCGGACTCTGGGGCCAACGTCCTGACTTTC. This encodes CASSLSRAPDSGANVLTF.

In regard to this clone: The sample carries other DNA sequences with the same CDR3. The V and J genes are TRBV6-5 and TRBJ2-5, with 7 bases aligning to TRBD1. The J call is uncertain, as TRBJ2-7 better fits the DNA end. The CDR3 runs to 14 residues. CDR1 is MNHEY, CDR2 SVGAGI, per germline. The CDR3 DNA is TGTGCCAGCAGTTACAGCAGGGGGTCTTACGAGCAGTACTTC. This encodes CASSYSRGSYEQYF.

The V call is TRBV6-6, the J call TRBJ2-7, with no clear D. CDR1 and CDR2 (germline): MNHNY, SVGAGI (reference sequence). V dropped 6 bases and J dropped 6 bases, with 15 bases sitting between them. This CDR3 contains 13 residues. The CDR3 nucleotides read TGTGCCAGCAGCTCCTTGCTACTCCTCGAGCAGTACTTC. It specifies CASSSLLLLEQYF.

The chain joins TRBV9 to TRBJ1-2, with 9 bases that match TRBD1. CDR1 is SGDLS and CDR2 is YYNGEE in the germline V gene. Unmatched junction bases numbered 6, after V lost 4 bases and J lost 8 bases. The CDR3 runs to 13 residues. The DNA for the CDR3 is TGTGCCAGCAGCCAACAGGGGGCGTTCGGCTACACCTTC. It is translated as CASSQQGAFGYTF.

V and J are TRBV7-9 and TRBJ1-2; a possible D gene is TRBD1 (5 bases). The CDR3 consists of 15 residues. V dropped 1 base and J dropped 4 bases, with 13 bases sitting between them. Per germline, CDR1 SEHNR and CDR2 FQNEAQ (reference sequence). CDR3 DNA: TGTGCCAGCAGCTTAGAACGGGGCGCGGGCTATGGCTACACCTTC. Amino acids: CASSLERGAGYGYTF.

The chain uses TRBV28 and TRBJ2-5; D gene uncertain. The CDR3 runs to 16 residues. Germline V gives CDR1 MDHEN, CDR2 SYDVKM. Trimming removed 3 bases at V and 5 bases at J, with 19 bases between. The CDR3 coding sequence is TGTGCCAGCAGTTTGGTTTCGCCGCCGCCTGGGGAGACCCAGTACTTC. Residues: CASSLVSPPPGETQYF.

The CDR3: CASSRSTGYSLDGYTF. The DNA of the CDR3 is TGCGCCAGCAGCCGGAGTACAGGGTACTCATTGGATGGCTACACCTTC. The V call is TRBV5-1, the J call TRBJ1-2, with a tentative D call TRBD1 (6 bases). CDR3 length equals 16 residues. CDR1 is SGHRS and CDR2 is YFSETQ in the germline V gene. V was pared by 4 bases and J by 6 bases, with 22 bases between.

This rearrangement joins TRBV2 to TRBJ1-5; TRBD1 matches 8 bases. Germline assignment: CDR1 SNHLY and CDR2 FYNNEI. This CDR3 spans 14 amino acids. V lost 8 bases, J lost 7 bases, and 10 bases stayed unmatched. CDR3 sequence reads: CASGPTGGRQPQHF. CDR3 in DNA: TGTGCCAGCGGACCAACAGGGGGTAGACAGCCCCAGCATTTT.

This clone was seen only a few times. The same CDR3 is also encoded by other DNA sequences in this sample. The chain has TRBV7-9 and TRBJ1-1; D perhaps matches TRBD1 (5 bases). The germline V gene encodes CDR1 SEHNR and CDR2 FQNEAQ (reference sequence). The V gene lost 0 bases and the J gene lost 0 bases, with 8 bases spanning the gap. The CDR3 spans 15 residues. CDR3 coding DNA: TGTGCCAGCAGCTTAGCGAGGGGTATGAACACTGAAGCTTTCTTT. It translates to CASSLARGMNTEAFF.

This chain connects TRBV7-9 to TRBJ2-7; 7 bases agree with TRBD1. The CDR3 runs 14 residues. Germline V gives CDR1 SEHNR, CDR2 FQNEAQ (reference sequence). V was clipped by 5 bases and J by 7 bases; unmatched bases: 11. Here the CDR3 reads CASSPGGITLEQYF. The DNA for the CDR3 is TGTGCCAGCAGCCCAGGGGGTATAACTTTGGAGCAGTACTTC.

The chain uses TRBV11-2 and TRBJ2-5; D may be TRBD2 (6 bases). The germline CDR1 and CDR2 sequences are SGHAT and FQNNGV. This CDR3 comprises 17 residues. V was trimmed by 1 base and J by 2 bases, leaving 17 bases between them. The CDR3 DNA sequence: TGTGCCAGCAGCTTAGCTCGAACCGGGACTGGACAAGAGACCCAGTACTTC. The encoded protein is CASSLARTGTGQETQYF.

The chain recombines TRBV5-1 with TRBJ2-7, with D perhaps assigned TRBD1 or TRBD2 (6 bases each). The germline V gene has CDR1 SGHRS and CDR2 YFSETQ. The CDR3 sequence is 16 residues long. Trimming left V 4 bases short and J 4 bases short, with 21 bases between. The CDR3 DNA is TGCGCCAGCAGCCGCTACACCGGGGGCCAACAATACGAGCAGTACTTC. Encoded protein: CASSRYTGGQQYEQYF.

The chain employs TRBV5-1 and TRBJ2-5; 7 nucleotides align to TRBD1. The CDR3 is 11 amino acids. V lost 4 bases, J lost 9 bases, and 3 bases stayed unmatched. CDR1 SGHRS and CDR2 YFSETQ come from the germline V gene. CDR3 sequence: CASSHDRAQYF. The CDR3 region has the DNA TGCGCCAGCAGCCACGACAGGGCCCAGTACTTC.

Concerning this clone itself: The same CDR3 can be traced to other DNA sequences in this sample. The CDR3 DNA sequence: TGTGCCAGCAGCTTAATGGCGGGCGGCAACACTGAAGCTTTCTTT. Its protein product is CASSLMAGGNTEAFF. The V gene is TRBV11-2, the J gene TRBJ1-1; D remains ambiguous. CDR3 length equals 15 residues. V lost 2 bases to trimming and J lost 2 bases, with 12 bases between them. The germline V gene has CDR1 SGHAT and CDR2 FQNNGV. The full variable domain, rest sourced from reference TRBV11-2 and TRBJ1-1, is EAGVAQSPRYKIIEKRQSVAFWCNPISGHATLYWYQQILGQGPKLLIQFQNNGVVDDSQLPKDRFSAERLKGVDSTLKIQPAKLEDSAVYLCASSLMAGGNTEAFFGQGTRLTVV.

Here the CDR3 DNA reads TGTGCCAGTAGAAGACAGGGTTCGGGATACGAGCAGTACTTC. Translation: CASRRQGSGYEQYF. The J gene is TRBJ2-7, the V gene TRBV19; 7 nucleotides align to TRBD1. The CDR3 consists of 14 residues. V dropped 6 bases and J dropped 4; count of bases not matched to a gene: 9. Germline loops: CDR1 LNHDA, CDR2 SQIVND (reference sequence).

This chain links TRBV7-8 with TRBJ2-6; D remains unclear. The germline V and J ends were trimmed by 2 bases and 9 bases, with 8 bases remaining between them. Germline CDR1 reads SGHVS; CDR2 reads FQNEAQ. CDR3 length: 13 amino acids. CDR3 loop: CASSLNRFNVLTF. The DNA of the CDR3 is TGTGCCAGCAGCTTAAACAGATTCAACGTCCTGACTTTC.

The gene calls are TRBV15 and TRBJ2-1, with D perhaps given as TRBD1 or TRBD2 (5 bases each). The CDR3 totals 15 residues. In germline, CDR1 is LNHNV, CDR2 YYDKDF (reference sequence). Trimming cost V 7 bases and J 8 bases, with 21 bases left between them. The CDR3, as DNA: TGTGCCACCAAACGTGGGAGCATCATAGGGGATGAGCAGTTCTTC. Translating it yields CATKRGSIIGDEQFF.

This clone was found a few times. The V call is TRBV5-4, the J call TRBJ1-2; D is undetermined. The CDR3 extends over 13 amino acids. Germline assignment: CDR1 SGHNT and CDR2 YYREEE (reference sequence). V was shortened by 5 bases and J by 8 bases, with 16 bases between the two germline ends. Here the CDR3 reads CASRTGGMPGYTF. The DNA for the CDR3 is TGTGCCAGCAGAACGGGCGGGATGCCAGGCTACACCTTC.

CDR3 sequence reads: CASSLGTGSNEQFF. CDR3 bases: TGTGCCAGTAGTTTGGGGACAGGGAGCAATGAGCAGTTCTTC. The rearrangement joins TRBV19 to TRBJ2-1, with 9 bases aligning to TRBD1. Germline CDR1 and CDR2: LNHDA and SQIVND (reference sequence). This CDR3 spans 14 amino acids. V was clipped by 5 bases and J by 6 bases; unmatched bases: 5.

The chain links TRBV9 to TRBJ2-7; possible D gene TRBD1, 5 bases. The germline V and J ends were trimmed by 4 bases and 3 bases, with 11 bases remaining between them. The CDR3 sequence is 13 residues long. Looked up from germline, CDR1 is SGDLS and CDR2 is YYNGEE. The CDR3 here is CASSTTGIYEQYF. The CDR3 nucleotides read TGTGCCAGCAGCACTACAGGTATCTACGAGCAGTACTTC.

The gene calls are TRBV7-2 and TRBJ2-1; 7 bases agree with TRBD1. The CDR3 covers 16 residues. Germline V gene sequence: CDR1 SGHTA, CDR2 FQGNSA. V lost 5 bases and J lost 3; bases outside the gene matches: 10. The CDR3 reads CASSLQTSGGYNEQFF. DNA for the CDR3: TGTGCCAGCAGCCTCCAGACATCAGGGGGCTACAATGAGCAGTTCTTC.

CDR3 loop: CASSYGGQGAAEQYF. CDR3 DNA sequence: TGTGCCAGCAGTTACGGGGGACAGGGGGCGGCCGAGCAGTACTTC. V usage is TRBV6-5 and J usage is TRBJ2-7; TRBD1 aligns across 12 bases. CDR1 MNHEY and CDR2 SVGAGI come from the germline V gene. The CDR3 length is 15 residues. The V and J ends lost 2 bases and 6 bases, in that order; junction bases with no gene match: 5.

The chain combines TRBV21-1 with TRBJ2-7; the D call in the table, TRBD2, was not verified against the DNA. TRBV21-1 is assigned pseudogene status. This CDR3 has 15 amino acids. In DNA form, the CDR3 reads TGTGCCAGCAGCAAAGTCCGGGGATTGAATTACGAGCAGTACTTC. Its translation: CASSKVRGLNYEQYF.

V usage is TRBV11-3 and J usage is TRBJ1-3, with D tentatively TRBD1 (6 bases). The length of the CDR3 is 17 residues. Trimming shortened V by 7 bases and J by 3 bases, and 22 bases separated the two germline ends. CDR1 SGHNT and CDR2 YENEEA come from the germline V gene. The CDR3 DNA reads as TGTGCCAGCACGGCAGGGGTAGTCTTTATGGGTGGAAACACCATATATTTT. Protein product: CASTAGVVFMGGNTIYF.